The rows below give T cell receptor beta chains drawn from one sample of a study of IL-17A CD8 T cells in psoriatic arthritis synovium. The protocol was immunoSEQ multiplex PCR, while the TCRdb copy is restricted to in-frame clones and leaves out a portion. The repertoire holds some 1,300 clones, with around 64% as singletons. Specimen: IL-17A+ (IFN-gamma+/-) memory CD8+ T cells from synovial fluid. The receptor set was obtained from a human donor with psoriatic arthritis. Each CDR3 is given without its conserved first and last residue. Clone size, where shown, is once, few, many, or a class for clones that have expanded.

J gene | clone size | V gene | CDR3 protein
TRBJ1-2 | NA | TRBV9 | ASSVSPTGPSYGYT
TRBJ2-3 | NA | TRBV10-1 | ASSASGRADTQY
TRBJ1-5 | NA | TRBV10-1 | ASSESKGSHPQH
TRBJ2-1 | NA | TRBV5-8 | ASSAGQYNEQF
TRBJ2-7 | few | TRBV9 | ASSVGGGRYEQY
TRBJ1-5 | NA | TRBV9 | ASSATGELQPQH
TRBJ1-2 | NA | TRBV19 | ASKDGGVYGYT
TRBJ1-4 | NA | TRBV20-1 | SARPCEKLF
TRBJ2-1 | once | TRBV6-4 | ASSDSGAGKQF
TRBJ2-7 | NA | TRBV7-6 | ASSPLGETSYEQY
TRBJ2-1 | NA | TRBV7-6 | ASSLATRDSGNEQF
TRBJ2-3 | few | TRBV4-1 | ASSQDGAGVSTDTQY
TRBJ1-6 | few | TRBV4-1 | ASSQFPGFYNSPLH
TRBJ2-5 | NA | TRBV6-6 | ASTQEDYTETQY
TRBJ1-4 | NA | TRBV5-1 | ASNRTGEGTNEKLF
TRBJ1-2 | NA | TRBV19 | ASSTRDVNYGYT
NA | NA | TRBV21-1 | ATTCPGFQETQY
TRBJ1-2 | NA | TRBV29-1 | SVEVPSLNVGDGYT
TRBJ2-1 | NA | TRBV18 | ASSLSGGGFNEQF
TRBJ2-5 | NA | TRBV6-6 | ASSYSGPQETQY
TRBJ2-3 | NA | TRBV5-8 | ASSLMASGWENTQY
TRBJ2-5 | NA | TRBV6-5 | ATKGSGGGAETQY
TRBJ2-5 | NA | TRBV7-3 | ASSLIGGDQETQY
TRBJ2-4 | NA | TRBV14 | ASSQTSGGAKNIQY
TRBJ2-1 | NA | TRBV5-1 | ASSLEGNNEQF
TRBJ1-1 | NA | TRBV9 | ASSVAGDGTEAF
TRBJ1-6 | NA | TRBV19 | ASSISSQDLNSPLH
TRBJ1-4 | NA | TRBV5-5 | ASSSDLNEKLF
TRBJ1-5 | NA | TRBV19 | ASSIAGPQPQH
TRBJ2-3 | NA | TRBV6-4 | ASSDTSGGADTQY
TRBJ2-1 | NA | TRBV29-1 | SVETSRYYNEQF
TRBJ2-2 | NA | TRBV7-9 | ASSATSGGGTGELF
TRBJ1-1 | NA | TRBV29-1 | SVDSRDSMNTEAF
TRBJ1-1 | NA | TRBV4-1 | ASRTQVTGENTEAF
TRBJ2-2 | NA | TRBV6-1 | ASSELAGGPGELF
TRBJ2-1 | NA | TRBV21-1 | ARGGTGPQF
TRBJ1-1 | NA | TRBV5-6 | ASSPDLGQSNTEAF
TRBJ2-5 | once | TRBV28 | ASSLYGAGAGVKTQY
TRBJ1-2 | NA | TRBV6-6 | ASSPQVGYGYT
TRBJ1-1 | NA | TRBV7-9 | ASSLAGQGGVNTEAF
TRBJ2-5 | NA | TRBV6-1 | AVWNGGGWSETQY
TRBJ1-1 | NA | TRBV5-1 | ASSHFTNTEAF
TRBJ1-1 | NA | TRBV4-1 | AISTGGMNTEAF
TRBJ2-1 | once | TRBV5-4 | ASSLRGHANEQF
TRBJ1-1 | NA | TRBV5-8 | ASSWDRLNTEAF
TRBJ1-2 | NA | TRBV6-6 | ASSYLQGNGYT
TRBJ2-7 | few | TRBV9 | ASSVGVGVSYEQY
TRBJ2-1 | NA | TRBV13 | ASSLGGRRRGQF
TRBJ1-5 | few | TRBV27 | ASSPKETTYSNQPQH
TRBJ2-7 | NA | TRBV4-1 | ASSQDRADEQY
TRBJ2-5 | NA | TRBV4-1 | ASSRKTGETQY
TRBJ2-3 | NA | TRBV7-9 | ASSFLTGGPTDTQY
TRBJ2-3 | NA | TRBV9 | ASSARGPTDTQY
TRBJ2-1 | NA | TRBV19 | ASSFSRAEQF
TRBJ1-3 | few | TRBV11-1 | ASSSYEGDPSGNTIY
TRBJ1-2 | NA | TRBV6-5 | ASSYEGLYSYT
TRBJ1-3 | NA | TRBV7-9 | ASSFLGGGNTIY
TRBJ1-5 | NA | TRBV5-5 | ASSPVAGSPNQPQH
TRBJ1-1 | NA | TRBV9 | ASSVMGQTNTEAF
TRBJ1-5 | NA | TRBV6-6 | ASRIQRDQPQH